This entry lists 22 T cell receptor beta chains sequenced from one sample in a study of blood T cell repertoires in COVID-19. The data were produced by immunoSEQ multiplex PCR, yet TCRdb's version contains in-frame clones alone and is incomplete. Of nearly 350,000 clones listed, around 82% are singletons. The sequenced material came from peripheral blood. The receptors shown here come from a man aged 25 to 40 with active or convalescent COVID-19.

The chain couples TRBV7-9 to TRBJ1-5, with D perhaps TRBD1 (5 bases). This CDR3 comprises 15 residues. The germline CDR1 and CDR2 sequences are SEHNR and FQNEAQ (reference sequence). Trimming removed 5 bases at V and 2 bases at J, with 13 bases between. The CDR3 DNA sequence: TGTGCCAGCAGCCGGGGGGGGATCCGCAATCAGCCCCAGCATTTT. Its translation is CASSRGGIRNQPQHF.

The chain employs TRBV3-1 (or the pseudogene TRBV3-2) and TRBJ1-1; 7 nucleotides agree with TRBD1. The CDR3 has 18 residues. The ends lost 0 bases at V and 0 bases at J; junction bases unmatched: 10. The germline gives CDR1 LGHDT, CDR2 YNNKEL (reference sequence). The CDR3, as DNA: TGTGCCAGCAGCCAAGATTTGGAGGGACAGATCATGAACACTGAAGCTTTCTTT. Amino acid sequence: CASSQDLEGQIMNTEAFF.

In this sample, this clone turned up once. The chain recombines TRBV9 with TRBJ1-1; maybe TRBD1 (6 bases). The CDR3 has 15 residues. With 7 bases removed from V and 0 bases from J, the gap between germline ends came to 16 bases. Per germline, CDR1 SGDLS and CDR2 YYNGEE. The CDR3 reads CASGGRDTLNTEAFF. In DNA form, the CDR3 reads TGTGCCAGCGGGGGAAGGGACACATTGAACACTGAAGCTTTCTTT.

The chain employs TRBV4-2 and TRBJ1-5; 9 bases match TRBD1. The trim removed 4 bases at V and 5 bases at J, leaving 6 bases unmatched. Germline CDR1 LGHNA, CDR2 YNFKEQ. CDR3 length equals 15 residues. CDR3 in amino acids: CASSRGTGRDQPQHF. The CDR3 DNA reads TGTGCCAGCAGCCGAGGGACAGGGAGGGATCAGCCCCAGCATTTT.

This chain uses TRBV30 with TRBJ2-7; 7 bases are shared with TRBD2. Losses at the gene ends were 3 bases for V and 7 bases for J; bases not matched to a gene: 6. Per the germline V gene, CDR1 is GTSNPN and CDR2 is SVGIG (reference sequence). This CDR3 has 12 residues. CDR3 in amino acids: CAWSLAVGEQYF. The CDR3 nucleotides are TGTGCCTGGAGCCTAGCGGTGGGGGAGCAGTACTTC.

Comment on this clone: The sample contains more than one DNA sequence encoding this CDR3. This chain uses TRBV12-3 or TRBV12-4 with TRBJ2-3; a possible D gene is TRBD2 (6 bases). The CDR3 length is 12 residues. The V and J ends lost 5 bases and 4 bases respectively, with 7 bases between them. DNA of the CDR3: TGTGCCAGCAGTCGACTAGCAGATACGCAGTATTTT. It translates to CASSRLADTQYF.

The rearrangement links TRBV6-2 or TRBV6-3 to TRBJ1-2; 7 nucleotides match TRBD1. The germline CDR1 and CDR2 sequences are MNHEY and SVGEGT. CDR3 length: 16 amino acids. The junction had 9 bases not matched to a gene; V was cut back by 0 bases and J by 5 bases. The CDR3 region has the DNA TGTGCCAGCAGTTACTCAGGACAGGAGTCGAGTTATGGCTACACCTTC. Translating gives CASSYSGQESSYGYTF.

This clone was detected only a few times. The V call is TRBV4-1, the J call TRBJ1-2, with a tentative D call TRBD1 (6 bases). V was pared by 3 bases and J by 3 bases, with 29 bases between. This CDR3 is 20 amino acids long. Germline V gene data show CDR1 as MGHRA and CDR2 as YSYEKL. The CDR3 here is CASSHTPRRHNQQGDYGYTF. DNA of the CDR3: TGCGCCAGCAGCCACACGCCAAGGAGGCACAATCAACAGGGTGACTATGGCTACACCTTC.

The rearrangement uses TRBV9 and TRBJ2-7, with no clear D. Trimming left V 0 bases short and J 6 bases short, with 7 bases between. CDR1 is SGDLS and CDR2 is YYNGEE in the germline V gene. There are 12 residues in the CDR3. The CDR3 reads CASSVATGEQYF. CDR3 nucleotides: TGTGCCAGCAGCGTAGCTACCGGCGAGCAGTACTTC. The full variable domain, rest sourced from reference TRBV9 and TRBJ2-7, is DSGVTQTPKHLITATGQRVTLRCSPRSGDLSVYWYQQSLDQGLQFLIQYYNGEERAKGNILERFSAQQFPDLHSELNLSSLELGDSALYFCASSVATGEQYFGPGTRLTVT.

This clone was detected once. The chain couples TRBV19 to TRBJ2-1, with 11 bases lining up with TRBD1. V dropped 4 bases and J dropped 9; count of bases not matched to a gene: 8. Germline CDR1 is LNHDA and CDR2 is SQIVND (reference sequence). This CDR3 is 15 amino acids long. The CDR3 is CASSSPRDRGFEQFF. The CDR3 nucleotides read TGTGCCAGTAGTAGTCCCCGGGACAGGGGGTTTGAGCAGTTCTTC.

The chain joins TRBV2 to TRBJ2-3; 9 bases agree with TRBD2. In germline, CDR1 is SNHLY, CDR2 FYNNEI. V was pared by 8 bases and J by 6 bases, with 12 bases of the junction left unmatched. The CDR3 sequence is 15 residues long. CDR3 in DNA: TGTGCCAGCGCCACTCGGCGGGGGGGATCTGATACGCAGTATTTT. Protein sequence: CASATRRGGSDTQYF. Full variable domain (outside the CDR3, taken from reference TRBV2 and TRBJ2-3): EPEVTQTPSHQVTQMGQEVILRCVPISNHLYFYWYRQILGQKVEFLVSFYNNEISEKSEIFDDQFSVERPDGSNFTLKIRSTKLEDSAMYFCASATRRGGSDTQYFGPGTRLTVL.

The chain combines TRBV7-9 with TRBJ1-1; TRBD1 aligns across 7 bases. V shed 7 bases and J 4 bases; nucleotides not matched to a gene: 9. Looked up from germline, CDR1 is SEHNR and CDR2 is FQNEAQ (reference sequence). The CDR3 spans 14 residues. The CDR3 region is CASTLTGVVTEAFF. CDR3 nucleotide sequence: TGTGCCAGCACTTTAACAGGGGTCGTCACTGAAGCTTTCTTT.

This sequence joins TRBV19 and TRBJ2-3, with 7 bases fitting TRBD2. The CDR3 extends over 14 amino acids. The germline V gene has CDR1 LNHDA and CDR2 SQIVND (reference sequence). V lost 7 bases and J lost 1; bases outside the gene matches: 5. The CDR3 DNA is TGTGCCAGTATCCGACTAGCCGGCACAGATACGCAGTATTTT. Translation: CASIRLAGTDTQYF.

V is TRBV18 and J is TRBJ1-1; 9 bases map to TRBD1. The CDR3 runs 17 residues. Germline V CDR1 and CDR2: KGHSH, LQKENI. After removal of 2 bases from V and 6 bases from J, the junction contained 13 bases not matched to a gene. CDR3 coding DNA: TGTGCCAGCTCACCATGGGGGGGACAGGGTAAAAGGGCTGAAGCTTTCTTT. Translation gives CASSPWGGQGKRAEAFF. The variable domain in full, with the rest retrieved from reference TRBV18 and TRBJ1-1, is NAGVMQNPRHLVRRRGQEARLRCSPMKGHSHVYWYRQLPEEGLKFMVYLQKENIIDESGMPKERFSAEFPKEGPSILRIQQVVRGDSAAYFCASSPWGGQGKRAEAFFGQGTRLTVV.

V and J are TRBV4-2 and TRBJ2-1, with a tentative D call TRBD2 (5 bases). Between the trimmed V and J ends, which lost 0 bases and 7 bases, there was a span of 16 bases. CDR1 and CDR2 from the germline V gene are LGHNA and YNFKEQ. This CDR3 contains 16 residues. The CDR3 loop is CASSQDYQAGWNEQFF. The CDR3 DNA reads TGTGCCAGCAGCCAAGATTACCAGGCGGGTTGGAATGAGCAGTTCTTC.

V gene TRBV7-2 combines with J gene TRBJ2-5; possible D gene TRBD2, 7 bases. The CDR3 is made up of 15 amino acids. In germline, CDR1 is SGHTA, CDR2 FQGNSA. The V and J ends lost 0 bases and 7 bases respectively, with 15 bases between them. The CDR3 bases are TGTGCCAGCAGCTTAGCCGGGGGGCTAGGAGCGACCCAGTACTTC. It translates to CASSLAGGLGATQYF.

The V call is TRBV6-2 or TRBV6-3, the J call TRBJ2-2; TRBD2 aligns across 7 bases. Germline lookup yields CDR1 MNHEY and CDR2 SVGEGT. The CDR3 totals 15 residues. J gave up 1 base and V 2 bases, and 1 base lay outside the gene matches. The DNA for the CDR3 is TGTGCCAGCAGTTACGCTAGCGGGAACACCGGGGAGCTGTTTTTT. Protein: CASSYASGNTGELFF.

In DNA form, the CDR3 reads TGTGCCTGGAGGGACAGGCCCTCCTACGAGCAGTACTTC. Translation: CAWRDRPSYEQYF. The V call is TRBV30, the J call TRBJ2-7; 7 bases line up with TRBD1. This CDR3 is built from 13 residues. V trimming: 3 bases; J trimming: 0 bases; junction bases outside the gene matches: 2. CDR1 is GTSNPN and CDR2 is SVGIG in the germline V gene (reference sequence).

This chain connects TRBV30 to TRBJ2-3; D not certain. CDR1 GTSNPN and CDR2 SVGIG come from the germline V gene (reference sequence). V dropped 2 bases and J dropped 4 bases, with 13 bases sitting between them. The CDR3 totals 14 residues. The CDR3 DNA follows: TGTGCCTGGAGTACTGGTTCGTTCCCAGATACGCAGTATTTT. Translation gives CAWSTGSFPDTQYF.

CDR3 loop: CASSGGTGPNEQFF. CDR3 DNA sequence: TGTGCCAGCAGTGGTGGGACAGGGCCGAATGAGCAGTTCTTC. The J gene is TRBJ2-1, the V gene TRBV28; 9 nucleotides align to TRBD1. J lost 7 bases, V lost 5 bases, and 6 bases had no gene match. The germline CDR1 and CDR2 sequences are MDHEN and SYDVKM. The CDR3 is made up of 14 amino acids. Based on the CDR3 plus reference TRBV28 and TRBJ2-1, the full variable domain is DVKVTQSSRYLVKRTGEKVFLECVQDMDHENMFWYRQDPGLGLRLIYFSYDVKMKEKGDIPEGYSVSREKKERFSLILESASTNQTSMYLCASSGGTGPNEQFFGPGTRLTVL.

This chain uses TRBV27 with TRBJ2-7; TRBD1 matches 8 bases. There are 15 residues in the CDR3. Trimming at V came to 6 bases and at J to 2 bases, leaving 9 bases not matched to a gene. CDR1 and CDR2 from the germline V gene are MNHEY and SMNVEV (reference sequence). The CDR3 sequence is CASSLTGAPTYEQYF. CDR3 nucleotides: TGTGCCAGCAGCCTGACAGGGGCCCCAACCTACGAGCAGTACTTC.

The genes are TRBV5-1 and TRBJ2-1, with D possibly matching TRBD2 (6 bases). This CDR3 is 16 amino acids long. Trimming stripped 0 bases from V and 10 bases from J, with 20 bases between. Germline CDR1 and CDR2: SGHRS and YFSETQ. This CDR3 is CASSLVGGLPSKEQFF. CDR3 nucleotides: TGCGCCAGCAGCTTGGTGGGGGGTCTCCCCTCGAAAGAGCAGTTCTTC.